Listed below are T cell receptor beta chains from one sample, sequenced in a study of shared clonotypes between healthy human individuals. The repertoire was sequenced with immunoSEQ multiplex PCR; TCRdb's copy has only in-frame clones and lacks some. The data show 2 million to 2.5 million clones, just over 90% seen once. The source material was naive CD4+ T cells from PBMCs. The source of these receptors is a man aged 18 to 30 in good health. Some clones in this sample may be carry-over from other donors' samples. Both conserved end residues are part of each CDR3. The D gene is left open where the match is weak. Size values are once, few and many counts, or a class for expanded clones, and some rows have none.

d_gene | j_gene | v_gene | abundance | CDR3aa | CDR3nt
TRBD1 | TRBJ1-5 | TRBV28 | . | CASTWDRGNNQPQHF | TGTGCCAGCACCTGGGACAGGGGTAACAATCAGCCCCAGCATTTT
TRBD2 | TRBJ2-7 | TRBV7-9 | . | CASSPLAGGSYEQYF | TGTGCCAGCAGTCCACTAGCGGGAGGGTCCTACGAGCAGTACTTC
. | TRBJ2-4 | TRBV7-9 | . | CASSLGGVDIQYF | TGTGCCAGCAGCTTAGGAGGGGTAGACATTCAGTACTTC
. | TRBJ1-5 | TRBV19 | . | CASSDGYYVPQHF | TGTGCCAGTAGTGACGGGTACTATGTACCCCAGCATTTT
TRBD1 | TRBJ2-7 | TRBV6-1 | . | CASSQGQATYEQYF | TGTGCCAGCAGTCAAGGACAGGCCACATACGAGCAGTACTTC
TRBD1 | TRBJ1-1 | TRBV5-1 | . | CASSSPPGTASNTEAFF | TGCGCCAGCAGCTCTCCGCCTGGGACAGCGTCCAACACTGAAGCTTTCTTT
TRBD1 | TRBJ2-3 | TRBV11-1 | . | CASSEGDSTSTDTQYF | TGTGCCAGCAGCGAAGGGGACAGCACTAGCACAGATACGCAGTATTTT
. | TRBJ1-3 | TRBV28 | . | CASTSPGTGNTIYF | TGTGCCAGCACCTCCCCGGGAACTGGAAACACCATATATTTT
. | TRBJ1-2 | TRBV20-1 | . | CSAADFDGYTF | TGCAGTGCTGCCGACTTTGATGGCTACACCTTC
. | TRBJ2-2 | TRBV19 | . | CASTRNTGELFF | TGTGCCAGTACCAGGAACACCGGGGAGCTGTTTTTT
. | TRBJ2-5 | TRBV15 | . | CATSTKLRGEETQYF | TGTGCCACCAGCACCAAATTGCGGGGAGAGGAGACCCAGTACTTC
. | TRBJ1-2 | TRBV9 | . | CASSVSQANYGYTF | TGTGCCAGCAGCGTCTCACAGGCTAACTATGGCTACACCTTC
. | TRBJ1-2 | TRBV4-2 | . | CASSQEWGNYGYTF | TGTGCCAGCAGCCAAGAATGGGGGAACTATGGCTACACCTTC
. | TRBJ2-3 | TRBV7-2 | . | CASSLGGRDTQYF | TGTGCCAGCAGCTTAGGAGGAAGAGATACGCAGTATTTT
. | TRBJ1-1 | TRBV28 | . | CASSFLSALNTEAFF | TGTGCCAGCAGTTTTCTTTCCGCCTTGAACACTGAAGCTTTCTTT
. | TRBJ2-7 | TRBV5-6 | . | CASSFVRGREQYF | TGTGCCAGCAGCTTCGTCCGCGGGCGCGAGCAGTACTTC
TRBD1 | TRBJ1-2 | TRBV5-1 | . | CASSFLTGVGAYGYTF | TGCGCCAGCAGCTTTTTGACAGGGGTTGGGGCTTATGGCTACACCTTC
TRBD2 | TRBJ2-7 | TRBV6-5 | . | CASSYSDRLAGVPQYF | TGTGCCAGCAGTTACTCGGACAGACTAGCGGGAGTGCCGCAGTACTTC
. | TRBJ1-3 | TRBV28 | . | CASSLAGIRSGNTIYF | TGTGCCAGCAGTTTAGCGGGCATACGCTCTGGAAACACCATATATTTT
. | TRBJ1-1 | TRBV9 | . | CASSVVSRQNTEAFF | TGTGCCAGCAGCGTAGTCTCTCGGCAGAACACTGAAGCTTTCTTT
. | TRBJ1-1 | TRBV18 | . | CASSPTELMNTEAFF | TGTGCCAGCTCACCGACAGAGTTGATGAACACTGAAGCTTTCTTT
. | TRBJ2-7 | TRBV27 | . | CASSPRTNYPYEQYF | TGTGCCAGCAGTCCCCGGACGAACTATCCCTACGAGCAGTACTTC
. | TRBJ2-2 | TRBV2 | once | CASSEGAGRELFF | TGTGCCAGCAGTGAGGGGGCGGGCCGGGAGCTGTTTTTT
. | TRBJ2-5 | TRBV7-9 | . | CASSYLRETQYF | TGTGCCAGCAGCTACCTGCGGGAGACCCAGTACTTC
. | TRBJ2-5 | TRBV29-1 | . | CSVEDGRGYF | TGCAGCGTTGAAGACGGCAGGGGATACTTC
. | TRBJ2-7 | TRBV11-2 | . | CASSPAGLAYEQYF | TGTGCCAGCAGCCCCGCAGGGCTAGCCTACGAGCAGTACTTC
TRBD2 | TRBJ2-7 | TRBV6-6 | . | CASSYWASGTYEQYF | TGTGCCAGCAGTTACTGGGCTAGCGGCACCTACGAGCAGTACTTC
TRBD1 | TRBJ1-4 | TRBV27 | . | CASGKRQGEKLFF | TGTGCCAGCGGGAAGAGACAGGGAGAAAAACTGTTTTTT
TRBD1 | TRBJ1-3 | TRBV18 | . | CASSPGTGSGNTIYF | TGTGCCAGCTCACCGGGGACAGGGTCTGGAAACACCATATATTTT
. | TRBJ1-1 | TRBV19 | . | CASSIAQVAIETEAFF | TGTGCCAGTAGTATTGCTCAGGTCGCCATAGAAACTGAAGCTTTCTTT
. | TRBJ2-1 | TRBV10-3 | . | CAIGVSGSGYNEQFF | TGTGCCATCGGTGTTAGTGGGAGTGGCTACAATGAGCAGTTCTTC
. | TRBJ1-2 | TRBV15 | . | CATSRGRENYGYTF | TGTGCCACCAGCAGAGGTCGGGAGAACTATGGCTACACCTTC
. | TRBJ2-7 | TRBV28 | . | CASSLRNEQYF | TGTGCCAGCAGTTTGAGGAACGAGCAGTACTTC
. | TRBJ2-3 | TRBV7-3 | . | CASSFDTDTQYF | TGTGCCAGCAGCTTCGACACAGATACGCAGTATTTT
. | TRBJ2-7 | TRBV7-2 | once | CASSYRILYEQYF | TGTGCCAGCAGCTACAGGATCCTCTACGAGCAGTACTTC
TRBD2 | TRBJ2-5 | TRBV28 | . | CASKISGTSGRAGTKTQYF | TGTGCCAGCAAAATATCCGGGACTAGCGGGAGGGCCGGAACAAAGACCCAGTACTTC